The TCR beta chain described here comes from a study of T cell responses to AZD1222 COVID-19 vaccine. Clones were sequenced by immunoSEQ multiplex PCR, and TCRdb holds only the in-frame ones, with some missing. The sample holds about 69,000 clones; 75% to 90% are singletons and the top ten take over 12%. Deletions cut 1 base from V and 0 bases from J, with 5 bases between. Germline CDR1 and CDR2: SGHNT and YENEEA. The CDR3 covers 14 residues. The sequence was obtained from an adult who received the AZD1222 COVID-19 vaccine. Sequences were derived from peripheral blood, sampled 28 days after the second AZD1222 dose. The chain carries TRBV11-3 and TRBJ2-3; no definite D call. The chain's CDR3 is CASSLASSTDTQYF. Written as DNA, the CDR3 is TGTGCCAGCAGCTTAGCCAGCAGCACAGATACGCAGTATTTT.